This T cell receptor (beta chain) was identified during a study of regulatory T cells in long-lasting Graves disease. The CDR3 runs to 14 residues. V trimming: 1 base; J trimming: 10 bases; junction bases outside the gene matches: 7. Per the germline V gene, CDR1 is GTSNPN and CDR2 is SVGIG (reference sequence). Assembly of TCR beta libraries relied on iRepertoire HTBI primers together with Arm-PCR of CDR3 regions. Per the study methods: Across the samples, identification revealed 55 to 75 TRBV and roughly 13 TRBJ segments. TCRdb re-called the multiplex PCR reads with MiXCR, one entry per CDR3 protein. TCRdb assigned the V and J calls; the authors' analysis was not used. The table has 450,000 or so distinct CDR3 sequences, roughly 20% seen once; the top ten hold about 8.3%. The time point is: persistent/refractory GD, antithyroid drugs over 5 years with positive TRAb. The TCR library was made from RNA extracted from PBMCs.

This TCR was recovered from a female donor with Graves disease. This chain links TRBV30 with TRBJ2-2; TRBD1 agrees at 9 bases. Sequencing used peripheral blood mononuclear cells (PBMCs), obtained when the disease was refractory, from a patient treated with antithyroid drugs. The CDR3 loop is CAWSGGQGPQELFF. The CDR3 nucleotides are TGTGCCTGGAGTGGTGGACAGGGGCCCCAGGAGCTGTTTTTT.